This TCR beta chain was obtained from a study of brain T cells in children with intractable seizures. Profiled with immunoSEQ multiplex PCR; TCRdb holds only in-frame clones, not every one. The sample yields around 70,000 clones, about 92% seen once. Only cases whose brain tissue showed the highest T cell transcript signatures were sequenced. CDR3 length: 13 amino acids. With 11 bases removed from V and 6 bases from J, the gap between germline ends came to 17 bases. The sample here was peripheral blood, taken at surgery. J is TRBJ1-5 and V is TRBV12-3 or TRBV12-4, with D unclear. The TCR comes from a boy in the first two years of life with tuberous sclerosis and intractable seizures. CDR3 sequence (DNA): TGTGCCTGCGGCGACGGCGGTGGTCAGCCCCAGCATTTT. Encoded protein: CACGDGGGQPQHF.